This T cell receptor (beta chain) was documented in a study of blood T cell repertoires in COVID-19. The overall study: The analysed material was cDNA or gDNA that came from T cells, B-cell-depleted T cells, or PBMCs.

The CDR3 extends over 15 amino acids. Germline V gene data show CDR1 as MNHEY and CDR2 as SMNVEV (reference sequence). V lost 0 bases and J lost 4, with 12 bases in between. Clinical history as reported by participants underpinned cohort assignment. The table came from immunoSEQ multiplex PCR; TCRdb's copy has only in-frame clones and leaves some out. The table has about 130,000 clones, 83% seen once; the top ten hold approximately 20%. Sequencing input: PBMCs or T cells enriched from blood (not recorded which). The source is a man aged 30 to 39 who had recovered from COVID-19. V usage is TRBV27 and J usage is TRBJ1-2; a weak D match, TRBD1 (6 bases). CDR3 protein: CASSLSPGASYGYTF. In DNA, the CDR3 is TGTGCCAGCAGTTTATCCCCAGGGGCTAGCTATGGCTACACCTTC.